This entry features one T cell receptor (beta chain) sequence. This table comes from immunoSEQ multiplex PCR, and its TCRdb copy is limited to in-frame clones, with some not included. The table lists 100,000 or so clones, 85% to 90% of them singletons, with under 15% in the top ten. The data originate from a study of blood T cell repertoires in COVID-19. The CDR3 contains 12 residues. In germline, CDR1 is MNHEY, CDR2 SVGAGI. V lost 6 bases, J lost 6 bases, and 12 bases lay in between. Sequencing was performed on peripheral blood. This chain connects TRBV6-5 to TRBJ2-7; D assignment may be TRBD1 or TRBD2 (5 bases each). This TCR was sampled from a woman aged 60-75 years in a cohort sampled during active or convalescent COVID-19. CDR3 sequence reads: CASRYGAGEQYF. The CDR3, as DNA: TGTGCCAGCAGATACGGGGCAGGCGAGCAGTACTTC.